Each of the 2 T cell receptor beta chains below was sequenced from the same sample in a study of neurological immune-mediated disorders. TCRdb reprocessed the 5' RACE reads with MiXCR, giving one entry per CDR3 protein. The sample has approximately 68,000 distinct CDR3 sequences; approximately 5% are singletons. Material: PBMCs. The receptors originated from a woman in her sixties or seventies with multiple sclerosis.

The V gene is TRBV6-2 or TRBV6-3, the J gene TRBJ2-7; D remains ambiguous. The CDR3 consists of 14 residues. CDR1 is MNHEY, CDR2 SVGEGT, per germline. The germline V and J ends were trimmed by 6 bases and 3 bases, with 15 bases remaining between them. In DNA, the CDR3 is TGTGCCAGCAGCCCCGGGCATATAGACTACGAGCAGTACTTC. Translation gives CASSPGHIDYEQYF.

This clonotype was detected many times. This rearrangement joins TRBV7-2 to TRBJ2-1, with 10 bases that match TRBD2. V gave up 4 bases and J gave up 7 bases; unmatched junction bases: 7. The CDR3 loop spans 15 amino acids. The V gene's germline CDR1 is SGHTA and CDR2 FQGNSA. CDR3: CASSSLAGVGNEQFF. CDR3 bases: TGTGCCAGCAGCTCTCTAGCGGGAGTGGGGAATGAGCAGTTCTTC.